The 18 T cell receptor beta chains presented below share a single source sample, sequenced in a study of blood T cell repertoires in COVID-19. Sequencing was performed with immunoSEQ multiplex PCR; in TCRdb, only in-frame clones are kept and a portion is missing. The sample comprises about 360,000 clones, around 84% of which are singletons, and roughly 1.2% rests with the top ten. Sequenced material: peripheral blood. Every receptor here comes from a human donor with acute or convalescent COVID-19. The donor label of this sample is uncertain.

This sequence joins TRBV7-9 and TRBJ2-2; D may be TRBD1 (5 bases). The CDR3 runs 15 residues. The germline gives CDR1 SEHNR, CDR2 FQNEAQ (reference sequence). Trimming cost V 3 bases and J 3 bases, with 11 bases left between them. CDR3 loop: CASSLVGVDTGELFF. CDR3 bases: TGTGCCAGCAGCTTGGTAGGGGTTGACACCGGGGAGCTGTTTTTT.

J is TRBJ1-4 and V is TRBV2; TRBD1 might be the D (6 bases). This CDR3 region has 12 residues. V lost 11 bases and J lost 10, with 17 bases in between. Germline CDR1 SNHLY, CDR2 FYNNEI. CDR3 loop: CAGGEVQGKLFF. DNA of the CDR3: TGTGCCGGCGGGGAAGTACAGGGAAAACTGTTTTTT.

The chain combines TRBV7-9 with TRBJ2-3; TRBD2 aligns across 13 bases. The CDR3 spans 18 residues. CDR1 is SEHNR, CDR2 FQNEAQ, per germline (reference sequence). J was trimmed by 6 bases and V by 5 bases; bases with no gene match: 14. CDR3 bases: TGTGCCAGCAGCCCCACTAGCGGGGGGGCCTTTAATAAGGATACGCAGTATTTT. This codes for CASSPTSGGAFNKDTQYF.

This chain connects TRBV5-1 to TRBJ1-4; D might be TRBD1 (5 bases). Looked up from germline, CDR1 is SGHRS and CDR2 is YFSETQ. V gave up 0 bases and J gave up 0 bases, with 9 bases separating them. The CDR3 loop spans 16 amino acids. The CDR3 nucleotides are TGCGCCAGCAGCTTGGGGGACTATGCAACTAATGAAAAACTGTTTTTT. It is translated as CASSLGDYATNEKLFF. Looking up the rest from reference TRBV5-1 and TRBJ1-4 gives the full variable domain: KAGVTQTPRYLIKTRGQQVTLSCSPISGHRSVSWYQQTPGQGLQFLFEYFSETQRNKGNFPGRFSGRQFSNSRSEMNVSTLELGDSALYLCASSLGDYATNEKLFFGSGTQLSVL.

The rearrangement links TRBV6-4 to TRBJ2-1, with 14 bases lining up with TRBD2. This CDR3 spans 15 amino acids. The V gene end was trimmed by 5 bases and the J gene end by 8 bases; junction bases not matched to a gene: 5. Germline V CDR1 and CDR2: MRHNA, SNTAGT. The CDR3 region has the DNA TGTGCCAGCAGTTCCGGGACTAGCGGGAGCCATGAGCAGTTCTTC. Protein sequence: CASSSGTSGSHEQFF.

The chain links TRBV5-1 to TRBJ2-1; 10 positions agree with TRBD2. J was trimmed by 4 bases and V by 4 bases; bases with no gene match: 5. This CDR3 contains 15 residues. Germline assignment: CDR1 SGHRS and CDR2 YFSETQ. CDR3 protein: CASSRLAGPYNEQFF. In DNA form, the CDR3 reads TGCGCCAGCAGCCGACTAGCGGGCCCTTACAATGAGCAGTTCTTC.

The V call is TRBV9, the J call TRBJ2-5; possible D gene TRBD1, 7 bases. CDR3 length: 15 amino acids. Germline values: CDR1 SGDLS, CDR2 YYNGEE. The V end lost 0 bases, the J end lost 5 bases, and 14 bases lay between the germline ends. The DNA for the CDR3 is TGTGCCAGCAGCGTAGACAGGGGAGGTTTGGAGACCCAGTACTTC. Translating gives CASSVDRGGLETQYF.

The chain recombines TRBV10-2 with TRBJ2-7; D is unclear. This CDR3 comprises 13 residues. Trimming removed 7 bases at V and 0 bases at J, with 10 bases between. Germline loops: CDR1 WSHSY, CDR2 SAAADI. The CDR3 loop reads CASIDTFSYEQYF. The CDR3 nucleotides read TGCGCCAGCATCGACACTTTCTCCTACGAGCAGTACTTC.

This sequence joins TRBV20-1 and TRBJ1-1, with TRBD1 identical over 8 bases. This CDR3 is 15 amino acids long. The germline V gene encodes CDR1 DFQATT and CDR2 SNEGSKA (reference sequence). Trimming removed 3 bases from V and 1 base from J; junction bases left unmatched: 7. CDR3 nucleotide sequence: TGCAGTGCTAGTAGGACAGGGTCGGGGAACACTGAAGCTTTCTTT. Its translation: CSASRTGSGNTEAFF.

The chain uses TRBV27 and TRBJ2-7; 8 positions agree with TRBD2. This CDR3 region has 13 residues. CDR1 is MNHEY, CDR2 SMNVEV, per germline (reference sequence). Trimming took 5 bases from V and 2 from J; bases not matched to a gene: 2. The CDR3 region is CASSPGLAYEQYF. The CDR3 region has the DNA TGTGCCAGCAGTCCGGGACTAGCCTACGAGCAGTACTTC.

The J gene is TRBJ2-3, the V gene TRBV6-5; D unclear. The germline V gene has CDR1 MNHEY and CDR2 SVGAGI. Trimming took off 7 bases at V and 0 bases at J, with 5 bases between the two ends. The CDR3 spans 12 residues. The CDR3 protein is CASMSSTDTQYF. The CDR3 DNA reads as TGTGCCAGCATGAGCAGCACAGATACGCAGTATTTT.

The sample holds a few counts of this clone. The rearrangement uses TRBV14 and TRBJ2-7; 11 nucleotides line up with TRBD2. Germline loops: CDR1 SGHDN, CDR2 FVKESK. There are 17 residues in the CDR3. V was pared by 2 bases and J by 7 bases, with 13 bases of the junction left unmatched. CDR3 protein: CASSQLMTSGTLREQYF. The CDR3 bases are TGTGCCAGCAGCCAACTCATGACTAGCGGGACCCTTAGAGAGCAGTACTTC. Together with reference TRBV14 and TRBJ2-7, the CDR3 gives the full variable domain: EAGVTQFPSHSVIEKGQTVTLRCDPISGHDNLYWYRRVMGKEIKFLLHFVKESKQDESGMPNNRFLAERTGGTYSTLKVQPAELEDSGVYFCASSQLMTSGTLREQYFGPGTRLTVT.

The sample holds a few counts of this clone. The CDR3 DNA sequence: TGTGCCAGCAGCCGAACCCAGGGGCCGCAGTATTTT. Protein: CASSRTQGPQYF. V is TRBV7-9 and J is TRBJ2-3, with D possibly being TRBD1 (6 bases). Germline V gives CDR1 SEHNR, CDR2 FQNEAQ (reference sequence). V was shortened by 5 bases and J by 10 bases, with 13 bases between the two germline ends. The CDR3 contains 12 residues.

The genes are TRBV28 and TRBJ2-7, with D uncertain. The CDR3 sequence is 11 residues long. Germline loops: CDR1 MDHEN, CDR2 SYDVKM. V was trimmed by 5 bases and J by 3 bases, leaving 5 bases between them. The CDR3 loop is CASSQYYEQYF. CDR3 in DNA: TGTGCCAGCAGTCAGTACTACGAGCAGTACTTC.

Here the CDR3 reads CASSQDRRAGELFF. The CDR3 nucleotides are TGCGCCAGCAGCCAAGATCGGCGGGCCGGGGAGCTGTTTTTT. The rearrangement links TRBV4-1 to TRBJ2-2; TRBD2 is a possible D gene (5 bases). This CDR3 has 14 residues. V lost 0 bases and J 6 bases, leaving 8 bases between the germline ends. The germline CDR1 and CDR2 sequences are MGHRA and YSYEKL.

The V and J genes are TRBV29-1 and TRBJ1-1, with 8 bases fitting TRBD1. Germline-derived CDR1 and CDR2 are SQVTM and ANQGSEA. Trimming took 3 bases from V and 5 from J; bases not matched to a gene: 8. CDR3 size: 14 residues. The CDR3: CSVDLGTGGTEAFF. In nucleotides, the CDR3 is TGCAGCGTTGATTTAGGGACAGGAGGGACTGAAGCTTTCTTT.

This clone has a handful of counts. The V call is TRBV4-2, the J call TRBJ2-3; maybe TRBD2 (5 bases). CDR1 LGHNA and CDR2 YNFKEQ come from the germline V gene. The CDR3 is made up of 14 amino acids. The V end was cut by 9 bases, the J end by 2 bases, with 15 bases between. The chain's CDR3 is CASRNSGTTDTQYF. The CDR3 bases are TGTGCCAGTAGAAACAGCGGAACCACAGATACGCAGTATTTT.

As to this clone: The same CDR3 is also encoded by other DNA sequences in this sample. The chain links TRBV3-1 (or the pseudogene TRBV3-2) to TRBJ1-1; D ambiguous. Germline loops: CDR1 LGHDT, CDR2 YNNKEL (reference sequence). Trimming removed 4 bases at V and 1 base at J, with 7 bases between. CDR3 length equals 13 residues. The CDR3 bases are TGTGCCAGCAGCCCGCGACAGAACACTGAAGCTTTCTTT. Translating gives CASSPRQNTEAFF.